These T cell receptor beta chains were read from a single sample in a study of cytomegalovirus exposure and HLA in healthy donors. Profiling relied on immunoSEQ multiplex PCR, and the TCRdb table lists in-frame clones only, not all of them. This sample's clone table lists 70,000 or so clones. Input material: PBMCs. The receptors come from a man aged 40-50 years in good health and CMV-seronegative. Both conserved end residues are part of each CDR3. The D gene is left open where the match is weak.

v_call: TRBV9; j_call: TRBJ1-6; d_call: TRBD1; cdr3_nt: TGTGCCAGCAGCGCTGGGACAGGGGGTGTCCCCCTCCACTTT; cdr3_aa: CASSAGTGGVPLHF
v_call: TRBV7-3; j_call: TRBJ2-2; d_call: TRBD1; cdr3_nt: TGTGCCAGCAGCTCGGGACAGGTCAACAGGAACACCGGGGAGCTGTTTTTT; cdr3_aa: CASSSGQVNRNTGELFF
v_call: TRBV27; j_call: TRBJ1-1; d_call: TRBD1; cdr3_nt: TGTGCCAGCAGTTTCAGGGGGGAAGGCACTGAAGCTTTCTTT; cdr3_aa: CASSFRGEGTEAFF
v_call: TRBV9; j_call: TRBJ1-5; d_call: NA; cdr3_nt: TGTGCCAGCAGCGTAGGGGCAGCCGGCAATCAGCCCCAGCATTTT; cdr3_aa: CASSVGAAGNQPQHF
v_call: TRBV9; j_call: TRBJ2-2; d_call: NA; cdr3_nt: TGTGCCAGCAGGGGAACTAGCACCGGGGAGCTGTTTTTT; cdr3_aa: CASRGTSTGELFF
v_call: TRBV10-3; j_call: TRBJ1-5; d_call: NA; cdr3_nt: TGTGCCATCAGTGATCTGACAGATCAGCCCCAGCATTTT; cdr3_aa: CAISDLTDQPQHF
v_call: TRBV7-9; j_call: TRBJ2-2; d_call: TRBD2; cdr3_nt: TGTGCCAGCAGCTTATCTAGCGGGGGGAACACCGGGGAGCTGTTTTTT; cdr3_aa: CASSLSSGGNTGELFF
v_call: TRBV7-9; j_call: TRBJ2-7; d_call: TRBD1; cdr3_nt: TGTGCCAGCAGCTTCTCTGGGACAGGGGGCGACGAGCAGTACTTC; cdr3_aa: CASSFSGTGGDEQYF
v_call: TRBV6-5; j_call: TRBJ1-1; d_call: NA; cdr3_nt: TGTGCCAGCAGTGAACGGGAGAACACTGAAGCTTTCTTT; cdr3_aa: CASSERENTEAFF
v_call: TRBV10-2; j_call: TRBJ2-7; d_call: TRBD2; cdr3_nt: TGCGCCAGCAGGGGGACTAGCTGGTCCCACGAGCAGTACTTC; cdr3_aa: CASRGTSWSHEQYF
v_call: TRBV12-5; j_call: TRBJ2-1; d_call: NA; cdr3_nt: TGTGCTAGTGGTTTGTTCAGTTACAATGAGCAGTTCTTC; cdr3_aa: CASGLFSYNEQFF
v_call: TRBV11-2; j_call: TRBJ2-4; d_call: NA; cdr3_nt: TGTGCCAGCAGCACGGGGGAGCGGCCCAAAAACATTCAGTACTTC; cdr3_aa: CASSTGERPKNIQYF
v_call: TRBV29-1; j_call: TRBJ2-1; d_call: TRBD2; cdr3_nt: TGCAGCGTGTTGGGGACTAGCGGGGGGAATGAGCAGTTCTTC; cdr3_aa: CSVLGTSGGNEQFF
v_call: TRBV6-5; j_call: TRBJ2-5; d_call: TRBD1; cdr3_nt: TGTGCCAGCAGTAGTCCGGGACAGGGGAAAACCCAGTACTTC; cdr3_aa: CASSSPGQGKTQYF
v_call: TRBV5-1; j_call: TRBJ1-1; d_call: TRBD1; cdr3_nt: TGCGCCAGCAGCCCAGGGGACAGGGGCATTTGGGGCACTGAAGCTTTCTTT; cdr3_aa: CASSPGDRGIWGTEAFF
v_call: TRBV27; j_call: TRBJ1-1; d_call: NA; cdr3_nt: TGTGCCAGCGGCGGGGGGGGTTTGGTCACTGAAGCTTTCTTT; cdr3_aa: CASGGGGLVTEAFF
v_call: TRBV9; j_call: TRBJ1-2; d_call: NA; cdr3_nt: TGTGCCAGCAGTAGGGGACAAGAGGGCTATGGCTACACCTTC; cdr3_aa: CASSRGQEGYGYTF
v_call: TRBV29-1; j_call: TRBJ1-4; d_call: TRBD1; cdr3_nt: TGCAGCGTTGAACGGGACAGGGGGTCTGAAAAACTGTTTTTT; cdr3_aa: CSVERDRGSEKLFF
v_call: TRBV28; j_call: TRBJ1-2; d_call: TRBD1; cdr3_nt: TGTGCCAGCAGCCTACAGGGGGCAATCTATGGCTGCACCTTC; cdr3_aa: CASSLQGAIYGCTF
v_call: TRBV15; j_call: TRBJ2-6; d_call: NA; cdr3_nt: TGCGCCACCAGCAGTGACAGCTCTGGGGCCAACGTCCTGACTTTC; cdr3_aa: CATSSDSSGANVLTF
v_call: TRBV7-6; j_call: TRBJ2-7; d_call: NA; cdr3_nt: TGTGCCAGCAGCTTAGAACAGGCAAGCTCCTACGAGCAGTACTTC; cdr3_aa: CASSLEQASSYEQYF
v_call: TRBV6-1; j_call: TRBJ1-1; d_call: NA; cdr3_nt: TGTGCCAGCAGTCTTAATCAACTAGGGACTGAAGCTTTCTTT; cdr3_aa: CASSLNQLGTEAFF
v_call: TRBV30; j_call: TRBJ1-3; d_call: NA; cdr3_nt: TGTGCCTGGAGGGGAGCCAGGGGATCGGGAAACACCATATATTTT; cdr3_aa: CAWRGARGSGNTIYF
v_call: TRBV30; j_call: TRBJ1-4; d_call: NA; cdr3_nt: TGTGCCTGGAGAAAGACGGACTATAATGAAAAACTGTTTTTT; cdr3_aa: CAWRKTDYNEKLFF
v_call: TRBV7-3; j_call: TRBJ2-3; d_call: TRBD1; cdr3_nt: TGTGCCAGCAGCCCCGACAGGGCTAGCACAGATACGCAGTATTTT; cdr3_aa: CASSPDRASTDTQYF
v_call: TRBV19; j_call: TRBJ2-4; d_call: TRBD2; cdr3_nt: TGTGCCAGTAGTGTGACTAGCGGGGGAACAAACATTCAGTACTTC; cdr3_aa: CASSVTSGGTNIQYF
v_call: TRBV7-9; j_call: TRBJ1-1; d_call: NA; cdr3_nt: TGTGCCAGCCATTCCGGGATCGATAACACTGAAGCTTTCTTT; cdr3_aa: CASHSGIDNTEAFF
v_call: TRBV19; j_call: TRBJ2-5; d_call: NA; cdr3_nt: TGTGCCAGTAGTAGGGGACTCCTAGCGAAGGCAGAAGAGACCCAGTACTTC; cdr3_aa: CASSRGLLAKAEETQYF
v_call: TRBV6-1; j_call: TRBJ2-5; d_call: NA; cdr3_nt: TGTGCCAGCAGGGATATAGCGGTTGAGACCCAGTACTTC; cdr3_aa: CASRDIAVETQYF
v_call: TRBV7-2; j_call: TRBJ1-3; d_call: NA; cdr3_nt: TGTGCCAGCAGCTTAGGTGGGCAGTCAGGAAACACCATATATTTT; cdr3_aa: CASSLGGQSGNTIYF
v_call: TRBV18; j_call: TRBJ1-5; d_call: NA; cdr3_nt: TGTGCCACCTGCCCCGGTCACTCCACAGGGAATATGAGCAATCAGCCCCAGCATTTT; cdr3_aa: CATCPGHSTGNMSNQPQHF
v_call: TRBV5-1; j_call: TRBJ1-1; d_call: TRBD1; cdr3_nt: TGCGCCAGCAGCTTGGGTCGGGACAGGGGAACTGAAGCTTTCTTT; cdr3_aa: CASSLGRDRGTEAFF
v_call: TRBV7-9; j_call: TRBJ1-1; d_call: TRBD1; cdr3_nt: TGTGCCAGCAGCTTAGAACAGGGGACAACTGAAGCTTTCTTT; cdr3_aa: CASSLEQGTTEAFF
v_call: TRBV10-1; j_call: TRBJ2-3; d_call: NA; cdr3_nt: TGCGCCAGCAGTGAAGGAGGTTCTAGCACAGATACGCAGTATTTT; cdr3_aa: CASSEGGSSTDTQYF
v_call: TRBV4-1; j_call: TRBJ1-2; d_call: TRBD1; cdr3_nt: TGCGCCAGCAGCCAGGACAGGAATACCTATTATGGCTACACCTTC; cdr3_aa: CASSQDRNTYYGYTF
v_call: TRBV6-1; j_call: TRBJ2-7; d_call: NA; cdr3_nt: TGTGCCAGCAGTGAACCCCGGGGGGCGAACAACGAGCAGTACTTC; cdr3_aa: CASSEPRGANNEQYF
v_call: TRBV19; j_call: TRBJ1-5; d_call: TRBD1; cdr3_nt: TGTGCCAGTAGTCCTGGACAGGGGGCAGGTCAGCCCCAGCATTTT; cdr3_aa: CASSPGQGAGQPQHF